The T cell receptor (beta chain) described here comes from a study of blood T cell repertoires in COVID-19. About the research overall: Italy, Spain and the United States were the sources of the convalescent and acute COVID-19 samples. Sources were T cells, B-cell-depleted T cells, or PBMCs; the material itself was cDNA or gDNA.

In Seattle, patients joined the study during active infection and were tracked longitudinally. The CDR3 consists of 15 residues. V lost 2 bases, J lost 2 bases, and 1 base stayed unmatched. Germline CDR1 LGHDT, CDR2 YNNKEL (reference sequence). Authors' processing steps: Amplification of reference gene primers provided the estimated nucleated cell counts. Clones were sequenced by immunoSEQ multiplex PCR, and TCRdb holds only the in-frame ones, with some missing. The DNA gave D and trimming, while V, J and clone size come from that table. The data contain approximately 300,000 clones, 75% to 95% of them seen just once; the ten biggest clones take up 6.8%.

The sequenced material came from peripheral blood. The receptor was isolated from a woman aged 25 to 45 with COVID-19, enrolled during active disease. This chain connects TRBV3-1 (or the pseudogene TRBV3-2) to TRBJ2-3; TRBD2 matches at 10 bases. CDR3 DNA sequence: TGTGCCAGCAGCCAAAGCGGGAGGGCCACAGATACGCAGTATTTT. Amino acids: CASSQSGRATDTQYF.